A single sample gave rise to the 12 T cell receptor beta chains below, sequenced in a study of T cells in Graves' hyperthyroidism and ophthalmopathy (dated by TCRdb to about 2019). The library was built by means of multiplex PCR. For sequencing, an Illumina HiSeq 2000 was employed. The TCR beta CDR3 regions were amplified from the RNA transcripts. The first round of RT-PCR for the TCR CDR3 was performed with the HTBI primer set and the Qiagen OneStep RT-PCR kit. The public reads were reanalyzed by TCRdb: fastp trimming at Q25, MiXCR alignment, in-frame beta chains only. Rows matching on CDR3 protein sequence are summarized as one entry with the most common DNA and genes. The sample contains some 570,000 distinct CDR3 sequences, around 14% of them found a single time. Jointly, the top ten make up 6.5% to 9% of the sample. The sample was blood. The receptor set was obtained from a woman aged 18 to 35 with Graves' ophthalmopathy.

This clonotype was picked up many times. The chain couples TRBV4-1 to TRBJ2-1, with 8 bases fitting TRBD1. Germline CDR1 MGHRA, CDR2 YSYEKL. CDR3 size: 14 residues. The trim removed 4 bases at V and 2 bases at J, leaving 1 base unmatched. CDR3 coding DNA: TGCGCCAGCAGCCTGGGACAGGCCTACAATGAGCAGTTCTTC. Amino acid sequence: CASSLGQAYNEQFF.

V and J are TRBV6-1 and TRBJ2-3, with a tentative D call TRBD2 (6 bases). The CDR3 is 14 residues long. Germline V CDR1 and CDR2: MNHNS, SASEGT. V was trimmed by 6 bases and J by 2 bases, leaving 12 bases between them. The CDR3 is CASSRRGHTDTQYF. CDR3 coding DNA: TGTGCCAGCAGCAGGAGGGGTCACACAGATACGCAGTATTTT.

This chain joins TRBV9 and TRBJ1-2; a weak D match, TRBD1 (6 bases). Germline-derived CDR1 and CDR2 are SGDLS and YYNGEE. This CDR3 is built from 14 residues. Trimming pared 3 bases from V and 7 bases from J, leaving 16 bases between. This chain's CDR3 is CASSAHTEGVGYTF. CDR3 nucleotide sequence: TGTGCCAGCAGCGCCCACACGGAGGGGGTTGGCTACACCTTC.

This clonotype was counted between two and nine times. Given a much more abundant clone one base away, this may be a read error. Since no conserved phenylalanine or tryptophan closes the CDR3, a read error is the likely cause. This chain uses TRBV28 with TRBJ1-1; 8 bases map to TRBD1. Trimming took 5 bases from V and 1 from J; bases not matched to a gene: 12. This CDR3 contains 17 residues. Germline assignment: CDR1 MDHEN and CDR2 SYDVKM. The CDR3 nucleotides are TGTGCCAGCAGTCCCGACAGGGGAGGGATGTGGAACACTGAAGCTTTCCTT. Its translation is CASSPDRGGMWNTEAFL.

This clonotype turned up a few times. V usage is TRBV4-1 and J usage is TRBJ2-1; 11 positions agree with TRBD2. From germline, CDR1 is MGHRA and CDR2 YSYEKL. The ends lost 0 bases at V and 1 base at J; junction bases unmatched: 11. The CDR3 totals 20 residues. CDR3 residues: CASSQDPPTSGSTSYNEQFF. In DNA, the CDR3 is TGCGCCAGCAGCCAAGATCCCCCCACTAGCGGGAGTACGTCCTACAATGAGCAGTTCTTC.

The sample holds many counts of this clonotype. The chain employs TRBV4-2 and TRBJ2-7, with a weak D call TRBD1 (7 bases). V was shortened by 1 base and J by 2 bases, with 15 bases between the two germline ends. Germline CDR1 reads LGHNA; CDR2 reads YNFKEQ. This CDR3 is 16 amino acids long. As DNA, the CDR3 is TGTGCCAGCAGCCAAGGGGAGGCAGGGGGAACCTACGAGCAGTACTTC. This gives the protein CASSQGEAGGTYEQYF.

In this sample, this clonotype turned up many times. The genes are TRBV7-3 and TRBJ2-1; D gene ambiguous. This CDR3 is 12 amino acids long. V lost 5 bases and J lost 9, with 11 bases in between. Germline lookup yields CDR1 SGHTA and CDR2 FQGTGA. CDR3 nucleotides: TGTGCCAGCAGCCTAGTTGGTTCTGAGCAGTTCTTC. Translated, it gives CASSLVGSEQFF.

This clonotype showed up many times. The chain couples TRBV7-6 to TRBJ2-3; possible D gene TRBD1, 5 bases. Trimming removed 1 base at V and 2 bases at J, with 13 bases between. The germline V gene encodes CDR1 SGHVS and CDR2 FNYEAQ. The CDR3 loop spans 16 amino acids. CDR3 in amino acids: CASSLGIGHLTDTQYF. The CDR3 bases are TGTGCCAGCAGCTTAGGAATTGGACACCTCACAGATACGCAGTATTTT.

This clonotype was seen ten or more times. The V and J genes are TRBV11-3 and TRBJ2-2; D uncertain. V was trimmed by 2 bases and J by 7 bases, leaving 5 bases between them. The CDR3 totals 12 residues. Germline V gives CDR1 SGHNT, CDR2 YENEEA. The CDR3 DNA reads TGTGCCAGCAGCTTATGGGTCGGGGAGCTGTTTTTT. Amino acids: CASSLWVGELFF.

This clonotype was seen at least ten times. This chain links TRBV11-2 with TRBJ2-7; no firm D call. The CDR3 has 14 amino acids. The ends were cut back, 1 base at V and 0 bases at J, with 7 bases in the middle. CDR1 and CDR2 (germline): SGHAT, FQNNGV. The CDR3 sequence is CASSLGVGSYEQYF. Written as DNA, the CDR3 is TGTGCCAGCAGCTTAGGAGTTGGCTCCTACGAGCAGTACTTC.

This clonotype turned up a few times. This rearrangement joins TRBV27 to TRBJ2-2, with D possibly matching TRBD2 (8 bases). Trimming shortened V by 3 bases and J by 0 bases, and 20 bases separated the two germline ends. Germline CDR1 reads MNHEY; CDR2 reads SMNVEV (reference sequence). The CDR3 is 19 amino acids. CDR3 bases: TGTGCCAGCAGTTTTAGCGGGACAGTAGGACTCGCGAACACCGGGGAGCTGTTTTTT. Translating gives CASSFSGTVGLANTGELFF.

This clonotype was observed many times. The V and J genes are TRBV7-2 and TRBJ1-2, with TRBD1 matching 7 bases. The CDR3 consists of 12 residues. The germline gives CDR1 SGHTA, CDR2 FQGNSA. The V segment lost 5 bases and the J segment 7 bases; nucleotides outside the gene matches: 4. The CDR3 loop reads CASSPDRFGYTF. The CDR3 DNA sequence: TGTGCCAGCAGCCCGGACAGGTTTGGCTACACCTTC.